The present T cell receptor beta chain was sequenced within a study of shared clonotypes between healthy human individuals. The protocol was immunoSEQ multiplex PCR, while the TCRdb copy is restricted to in-frame clones and leaves out a portion. The sample includes roughly 510,000 clones, 75% to 80% of them seen just once. The CDR3 loop spans 18 amino acids. Germline V gene data show CDR1 as LGHNA and CDR2 as YNFKEQ. The V segment lost 1 base and the J segment 6 bases; nucleotides outside the gene matches: 13. This chain uses TRBV4-2 with TRBJ2-3, with 10 positions matching TRBD2. The sequence came from a woman aged 40 to 55 in good health. Some clones in this sample may be carry-over from other donors' samples. Sequencing input: PBMCs. The DNA of the CDR3 is TGTGCCAGCAGCCAAGGCGGGGGCGGTTTTAGCGGGAGGGATACGCAGTATTTT. Protein: CASSQGGGGFSGRDTQYF.